The clone carrying this T cell receptor beta chain has at least ten counts. Its antigen remains unknown. The cDNA was generated through 5'RACE incorporating 10-nucleotide random UMIs. TCRdb analysed the 5' RACE reads with MiXCR anew, one entry per CDR3 protein. The repertoire holds about 50,000 distinct CDR3 sequences, with just over 3% as singletons. This entry is derived from a study of neurological immune-mediated disorders. Study overall: The study included around 35 multiple sclerosis patients, some 31 relapsing-remitting and 3 secondary progressive. Study findings and constraints: HTLV-1-associated myelopathy led in TCR clonal expansion, while multiple sclerosis ranked lowest, below healthy controls. Sharing of CDR3 amino acid sequences among expanded clones across subjects was absent, suggesting private repertoires in all groups.

CDR1 is DFQATT, CDR2 SNEGSKA, per germline (reference sequence). This CDR3 contains 13 residues. Unmatched junction bases numbered 2, after V lost 3 bases and J lost 5 bases. The TCR was taken from a woman between 45 and 65 years old with multiple sclerosis. The chain has TRBV20-1 and TRBJ1-5, with 9 bases lining up with TRBD1. Sequenced sample: PBMCs. This chain's CDR3 is CSASRDRDQPQHF. The CDR3, as DNA: TGCAGTGCTAGCCGGGACAGGGATCAGCCCCAGCATTTT.